A single sample gave rise to the 2 T cell receptor beta chains below, sequenced in a study of blood T cell repertoires in COVID-19 (TCRdb year 2020). Receptor amplification or capture employed the immunoSEQ multiplex PCR assay. This is the immuneACCESS table as TCRdb keeps it, with only in-frame sequences that have V and J called. A part of the clones is gone; compared with another copy, unresolved V genes explain less than half, and the rest is unexplained. The sample table shows some 240,000 clones, and 70% to 90% are seen once. The ten biggest clones cover just over 6.5% of the sample. Sample: PBMCs or T cells enriched from blood (not recorded which). These receptors came from a woman in her forties or fifties who had been exposed to COVID-19.

The chain carries TRBV28 and TRBJ1-5; D not resolved. Trimming stripped 4 bases from V and 2 bases from J, with 15 bases between. Germline V CDR1 and CDR2: MDHEN, SYDVKM. The CDR3 is made up of 16 amino acids. The CDR3 region has the DNA TGTGCCAGCAGTTACCCCCGGGATCTCGGCAATCAGCCCCAGCATTTT. It is translated as CASSYPRDLGNQPQHF.

The chain has TRBV9 and TRBJ1-1; D is ambiguous. Germline-derived CDR1 and CDR2 are SGDLS and YYNGEE. CDR3 length equals 15 residues. Trimming cost V 3 bases and J 5 bases, with 17 bases left between them. CDR3 amino acids: CASSAITSGYTEAFF. CDR3 nucleotide sequence: TGTGCCAGCAGCGCCATCACATCTGGTTATACTGAAGCTTTCTTT.